This TCR beta chain was sequenced in a study of human T cells and chemical hapten exposure. Study-wide context: 2% DPC applied to a 2 cm by 2 cm arm area sensitized donors. The study enrolled mostly female patients with alopecia areata, totalis or universalis. General study points: In comparison with controls, expanded TCRs gave rise to a significantly larger number of large CDR3 similarity clusters.

To note about this clonotype: The antigen remains undetermined.

Each CDR3 protein is one row after TCRdb ran MiXCR on the RACE reads. The data hold over 300,000 distinct CDR3 sequences, with about 5.1% observed a single time. The time point was: pre-sensitization, week 0. This sample's treatment: therapeutic diphenylcyclopropenone sensitization with weekly scalp DPC. Sample: whole blood, taken in connection with sensitization to the hapten diphenylcyclopropenone (DPC). This receptor was taken from a woman aged 45 to 65 with alopecia areata. Some clones in this sample may be carry-over from other donors' samples.

The CDR3 reads CASSSSGKTEAFF. As DNA, the CDR3 is TGTGCCAGCAGCTCTTCAGGGAAAACTGAAGCTTTCTTT. The chain employs TRBV5-4 and TRBJ1-1, with D perhaps TRBD1 (5 bases). V lost 3 bases and J lost 5, with 11 bases in between. CDR3 size: 13 residues. Germline V gives CDR1 SGHNT, CDR2 YYREEE (reference sequence).